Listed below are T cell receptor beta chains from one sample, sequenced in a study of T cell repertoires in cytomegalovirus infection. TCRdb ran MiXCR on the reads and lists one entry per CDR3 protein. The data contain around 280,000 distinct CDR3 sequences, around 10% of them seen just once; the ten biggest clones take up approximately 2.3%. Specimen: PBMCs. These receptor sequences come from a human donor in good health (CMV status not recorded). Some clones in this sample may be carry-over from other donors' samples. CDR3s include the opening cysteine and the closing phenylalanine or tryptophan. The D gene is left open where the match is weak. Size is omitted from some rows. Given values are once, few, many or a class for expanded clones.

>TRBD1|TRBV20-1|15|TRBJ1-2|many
CSARDSDRGLYGYTF
TGCAGTGCTAGAGATTCGGACAGGGGCCTCTATGGCTACACCTTC
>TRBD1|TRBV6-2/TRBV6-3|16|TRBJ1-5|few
CASRPGQAPGNQPQHF
TGTGCCAGCAGACCCGGACAGGCCCCGGGGAATCAGCCCCAGCATTTT
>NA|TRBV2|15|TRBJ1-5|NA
CASSETRGSNQPQHF
TGTGCCAGCAGTGAAACGAGGGGGAGCAATCAGCCCCAGCATTTT
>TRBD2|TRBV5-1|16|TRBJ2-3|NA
CASSPVGGGRPDTQYF
TGCGCCAGCAGCCCTGTGGGGGGGGGGAGGCCAGATACGCAGTATTTT
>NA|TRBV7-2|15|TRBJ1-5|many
CASSPGTETVQPQHF
TGTGCCAGCAGCCCAGGGACCGAAACGGTTCAGCCCCAGCATTTT
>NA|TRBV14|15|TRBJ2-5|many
CASSYAGGLGETQYF
TGTGCCAGCTCCTACGCAGGTGGTTTGGGGGAGACCCAGTACTTC
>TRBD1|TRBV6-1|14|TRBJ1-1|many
CASRPTGMNTEAFF
TGTGCCAGCAGACCGACAGGGATGAACACTGAAGCTTTCTTT
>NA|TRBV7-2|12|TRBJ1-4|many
CASSATGGKLFF
TGTGCCAGCAGCGCTACGGGAGGAAAACTGTTTTTT
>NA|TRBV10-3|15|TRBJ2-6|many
CAISLEPSGANVLTF
TGTGCCATCAGCCTCGAACCCTCTGGGGCCAACGTCCTGACTTTC
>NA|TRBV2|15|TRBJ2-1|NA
CASISLGTLYNEQFF
TGTGCCAGCATCTCGTTAGGGACCCTATACAATGAGCAGTTCTTC
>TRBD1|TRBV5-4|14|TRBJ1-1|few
CASRADRGGTEAFF
TGTGCCAGCAGGGCGGACAGGGGTGGCACTGAAGCTTTCTTT
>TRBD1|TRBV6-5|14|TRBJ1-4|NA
CASSKYRGGEKLFF
TGTGCCAGCAGTAAATACAGGGGCGGTGAAAAACTGTTTTTT
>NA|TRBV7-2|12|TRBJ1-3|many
CASTLNENTIYF
TGTGCCAGCACCTTAAATGAAAACACCATATATTTT
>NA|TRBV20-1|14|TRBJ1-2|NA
CSARDWEHNYGYTF
TGCAGTGCTAGAGACTGGGAGCACAACTATGGCTACACCTTC
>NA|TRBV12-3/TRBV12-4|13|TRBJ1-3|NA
CATSSGIGNTIYF
TGTGCCACCTCTTCAGGGATTGGAAACACCATATATTTT
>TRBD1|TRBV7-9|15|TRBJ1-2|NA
CASNNPGQELAGYTF
TGTGCCAGCAACAACCCGGGACAGGAGCTCGCTGGCTACACCTTC
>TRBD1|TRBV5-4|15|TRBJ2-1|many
CASSPGQSSYNEQFF
TGTGCCAGCAGTCCGGGACAGAGCTCCTACAATGAGCAGTTCTTC
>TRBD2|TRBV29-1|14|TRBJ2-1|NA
CSAEAGEAYNEQFF
TGCAGCGCCGAAGCGGGGGAGGCCTACAATGAGCAGTTCTTC
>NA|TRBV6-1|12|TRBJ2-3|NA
CASSEGPYTQYF
TGTGCCAGCAGTGAAGGGCCATATACGCAGTATTTT
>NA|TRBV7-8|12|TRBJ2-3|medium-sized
CASRDITDTQYF
TGTGCCAGCAGGGATATCACAGATACGCAGTATTTT
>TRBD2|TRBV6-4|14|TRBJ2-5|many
CASSDMGGKETQYF
TGTGCCAGCAGTGATATGGGGGGGAAAGAGACCCAGTACTTC
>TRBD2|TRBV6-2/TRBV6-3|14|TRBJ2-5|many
CASSYGAGGWTQYF
TGTGCCAGCAGTTACGGAGCGGGGGGATGGACCCAGTACTTC
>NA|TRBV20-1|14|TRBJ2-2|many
CSARDSGATGELFF
TGCAGTGCTAGAGATAGCGGTGCCACCGGGGAGCTGTTTTTT
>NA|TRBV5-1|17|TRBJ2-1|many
CASSLNERVGSYNEQFF
TGCGCCAGCAGCTTGAACGAGCGGGTCGGATCTTACAATGAGCAGTTCTTC
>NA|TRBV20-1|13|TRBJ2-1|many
CSVRRSSYNEQFF
TGCAGTGTGCGGCGGAGCTCCTACAATGAGCAGTTCTTC
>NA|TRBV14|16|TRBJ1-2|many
CASSQEVGRDNYGYTF
TGTGCCAGCAGCCAAGAAGTGGGCAGGGATAACTATGGCTACACCTTC
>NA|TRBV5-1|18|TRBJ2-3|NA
CASSNIPTSTQTTDTQYF
TGCGCCAGCAGCAACATTCCTACAAGCACCCAAACGACAGATACGCAGTATTTT
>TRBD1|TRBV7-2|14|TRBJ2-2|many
CASSGRDRIGELFF
TGTGCCAGCAGCGGCCGGGACAGGATCGGGGAGCTGTTTTTT